This T cell receptor (beta chain) was retrieved from a study of blood T cells in healthy people across ages. Overall study findings and caveats: In the absence of known donor CMV status, changes in expanded clonotypes were possibly confounded.

The V and J ends lost 10 bases and 7 bases respectively, with 22 bases between them. From germline, CDR1 is ENHRY and CDR2 SYGVKD. CDR3 size: 14 residues. Alongside a J-beta primer mix, a sample-barcoded 5' primer served in a second PCR lasting about 7 to 11 cycles. All samples yielded 2.5 million or more CDR3-containing paired-end reads. TCRdb independently ran MiXCR on the 5' RACE reads; one entry per CDR3 protein. Among around 2 million distinct CDR3 sequences, about two fifths were seen once, and the ten largest hold roughly 23%. The sample holds many counts of this clonotype. What it recognizes is unknown.

The chain uses TRBV10-3 and TRBJ2-5; perhaps TRBD2 as D (6 bases). Sequences were obtained from blood. This TCR derives from a human donor in good health. The CDR3 here is CATRELALLGTQYF. CDR3 coding DNA: TGTGCCACGCGGGAACTAGCACTGCTAGGGACCCAGTACTTC.